The clone carrying this T cell receptor (beta chain) was counted a few times. The antigen remains undetermined. Germline assignment: CDR1 KGHSH and CDR2 LQKENI. Trimming took 5 bases from V and 7 from J; bases not matched to a gene: 7. This CDR3 comprises 15 residues. Time point given: persistent/refractory GD, antithyroid drugs over 5 years with positive TRAb. PBMCs were the source of the RNA used for TCR sequencing. Patients were enrolled at an endocrinology department in Xi'an, China. The peripheral blood volume drawn was 8 to 9.5 milliliters, and it was collected into EDTA tubes. This sample stems from a study of regulatory T cells in long-lasting Graves disease. Study-wide findings and caveats: Not thyroid tissue but only peripheral blood was studied. Persistent disease preferred TRBV28, TRBJ1-2 and TRBJ2-5.

Both iRepertoire HTBI primers and Arm-PCR of CDR3 regions were used to build the TCR beta libraries. TCRdb redid the calling of the multiplex PCR reads with MiXCR, one entry per CDR3 protein. The sample lists 300,000 to 350,000 distinct CDR3 sequences, about 20% occurring once. The sequence derives from a female donor with Graves disease. The V call is TRBV18, the J call TRBJ1-4, with 10 bases aligning to TRBD1. The sample in question was peripheral blood mononuclear cells (PBMCs), obtained when the disease was refractory, from a patient treated with antithyroid drugs. This CDR3 is CASSSLGQGVEKLFF. The CDR3 DNA follows: TGTGCCAGCTCATCTCTCGGACAGGGGGTTGAAAAACTGTTTTTT.